Listed below are T cell receptor beta chains from one sample, sequenced in a study of regulatory T cells in long-lasting Graves disease. TCRdb processed the multiplex PCR reads anew with MiXCR; each CDR3 protein has one entry. The data show 300,000 to 400,000 distinct CDR3 sequences, with approximately 16% seen just once and 30% held by the top ten. This sample also appeared in a second study, on T cells in Graves' hyperthyroidism and ophthalmopathy.

Sequences were derived from peripheral blood mononuclear cells (PBMCs), sampled at new diagnosis, from a patient treated with antithyroid drugs. These TCRs come from a man in his forties or fifties with Graves disease. Both conserved end residues are part of each CDR3. The order of the fields is V gene, J gene, CDR3 protein.

v_gene: TRBV15
j_gene: TRBJ2-1
CDR3aa: CATSRDLGLPGLNEQFF

v_gene: TRBV4-3
j_gene: TRBJ2-4
CDR3aa: CASSLRETAKNIQYF

v_gene: TRBV29-1
j_gene: TRBJ1-5
CDR3aa: CSVAWGSNQPQHF

v_gene: TRBV4-2
j_gene: TRBJ2-3
CDR3aa: CASSQDPSGGDRGTDTQYF

v_gene: TRBV7-3
j_gene: TRBJ2-2
CDR3aa: CASSFNSNTGELFF

v_gene: TRBV6-1
j_gene: TRBJ2-5
CDR3aa: CASSEAEQGIGETQYF

v_gene: TRBV3-1
j_gene: TRBJ2-7
CDR3aa: CASSRAGTVTYEQYF

v_gene: TRBV29-1
j_gene: TRBJ2-3
CDR3aa: CSVGGAGGDTQYF

v_gene: TRBV2
j_gene: TRBJ2-1
CDR3aa: CASSESLDNEQFF

v_gene: TRBV12-3/TRBV12-4
j_gene: TRBJ2-1
CDR3aa: CAQGRNEQFF

v_gene: TRBV28
j_gene: TRBJ1-4
CDR3aa: CASSRTGVLREKLFF

v_gene: TRBV10-3
j_gene: TRBJ1-6
CDR3aa: CATTGELSYNSPLHF

v_gene: TRBV18
j_gene: TRBJ2-3
CDR3aa: CASSPGTSFNTDTQYF

v_gene: TRBV7-2
j_gene: TRBJ1-5
CDR3aa: CASSLVWGAVNQPQHF

v_gene: TRBV12-3/TRBV12-4
j_gene: TRBJ2-7
CDR3aa: CASSFADSSYEQYF

v_gene: TRBV2
j_gene: TRBJ2-7
CDR3aa: CASSDRGRYEQYF

v_gene: TRBV11-2
j_gene: TRBJ2-5
CDR3aa: CASSLTQLQDSETQYF

v_gene: TRBV7-3
j_gene: TRBJ2-1
CDR3aa: CASSPEAGWNEQFF

v_gene: TRBV18
j_gene: TRBJ2-1
CDR3aa: CASSKGLAGERGEQFF

v_gene: TRBV7-2
j_gene: TRBJ2-7
CDR3aa: CASSFHITYEQYF

v_gene: TRBV6-1
j_gene: TRBJ2-3
CDR3aa: CATRRAGAADTQYF

v_gene: TRBV24-1
j_gene: TRBJ2-1
CDR3aa: CATSDSVDEQFF

v_gene: TRBV29-1
j_gene: TRBJ2-3
CDR3aa: CSVPLTRDTQYF

v_gene: TRBV28
j_gene: TRBJ1-1
CDR3aa: CASSFGGERNTEAFF

v_gene: TRBV7-9
j_gene: TRBJ2-7
CDR3aa: CASSSQTYEQYF

v_gene: TRBV24-1
j_gene: TRBJ2-3
CDR3aa: CATSDLTTDTQYF

v_gene: TRBV2
j_gene: TRBJ2-1
CDR3aa: CASSGGTTLLLFSYNEQFF

v_gene: TRBV3-1
j_gene: TRBJ2-6
CDR3aa: CASRNRLAGGPGANVLTF

v_gene: TRBV15
j_gene: TRBJ2-1
CDR3aa: CATSRGAGKNEQFF

v_gene: TRBV18
j_gene: TRBJ2-7
CDR3aa: CASSPNRLAVSEQYF

v_gene: TRBV6-2/TRBV6-3
j_gene: TRBJ2-7
CDR3aa: CASSYSGTGNYEQYF

v_gene: TRBV9
j_gene: TRBJ2-2
CDR3aa: CASSTVTGELFF

v_gene: TRBV7-9
j_gene: TRBJ2-7
CDR3aa: CASSLEGQGNDEQYF

v_gene: TRBV20-1
j_gene: TRBJ2-5
CDR3aa: CSARVRVAGGPLLETQYF

v_gene: TRBV11-3
j_gene: TRBJ2-7
CDR3aa: CASSRITGGNEQYF

v_gene: TRBV3-1
j_gene: TRBJ2-7
CDR3aa: CASSQETGQGINEQYF

v_gene: TRBV12-3/TRBV12-4
j_gene: TRBJ2-1
CDR3aa: CASSFSNRGGEQFF

v_gene: TRBV11-3
j_gene: TRBJ2-2
CDR3aa: CASSIWGANTGELFF

v_gene: TRBV4-2
j_gene: TRBJ2-3
CDR3aa: CASSQEVLSGGGTDTQYF

v_gene: TRBV2
j_gene: TRBJ1-1
CDR3aa: CASSEMEAVTEAFF

v_gene: TRBV30
j_gene: TRBJ1-1
CDR3aa: CAWTYGQNSPEAFF

v_gene: TRBV3-1
j_gene: TRBJ1-1
CDR3aa: CASNQGLFGATEAFF

v_gene: TRBV18
j_gene: TRBJ2-7
CDR3aa: CASSPPDGRTYEQYF

v_gene: TRBV7-2
j_gene: TRBJ2-2
CDR3aa: CASSLEVQRLYTGELFF

v_gene: TRBV29-1
j_gene: TRBJ1-1
CDR3aa: CSVESQMNTEAFF

v_gene: TRBV19
j_gene: TRBJ1-2
CDR3aa: CASSNLGREDYTF

v_gene: TRBV7-8
j_gene: TRBJ1-5
CDR3aa: CASSLPGDQPQHF

v_gene: TRBV12-3/TRBV12-4
j_gene: TRBJ2-5
CDR3aa: CASSGAGVGETQYF

v_gene: TRBV5-1
j_gene: TRBJ1-1
CDR3aa: CASSLVRTGGAGTEAFF

v_gene: TRBV7-8
j_gene: TRBJ1-1
CDR3aa: CASSSAPAPLTEAFF

v_gene: TRBV6-5
j_gene: TRBJ2-5
CDR3aa: CAGSYSSSGGARETQYF

v_gene: TRBV20-1
j_gene: TRBJ2-1
CDR3aa: CSARTSGYNEQFF

v_gene: TRBV15
j_gene: TRBJ2-2
CDR3aa: CATSMLGRSTGELFF

v_gene: TRBV3-1
j_gene: TRBJ2-2
CDR3aa: CASSPRPGQGAIGELFF

v_gene: TRBV9
j_gene: TRBJ1-3
CDR3aa: CASSVEAFSGNTIYF

v_gene: TRBV7-2
j_gene: TRBJ1-5
CDR3aa: CASSYYDQPQHF

v_gene: TRBV5-1
j_gene: TRBJ2-3
CDR3aa: CASSLAASPGTQYF

v_gene: TRBV6-1
j_gene: TRBJ2-7
CDR3aa: CASGGQGPYEQYF

v_gene: TRBV12-3/TRBV12-4
j_gene: TRBJ1-2
CDR3aa: CASRAGFLYGYTF